The rows below give T cell receptor beta chains drawn from one sample of a study of identical twins. Each CDR3 protein is one row after TCRdb ran MiXCR on the 5' RACE reads. Among 1.5 million or so distinct CDR3 sequences listed, about 32% were seen once. The source material was cord blood. The receptor set was obtained from a newborn girl in good health. Each CDR3 is given with its conserved first and last residue. A D gene is named only where the DNA matches it firmly. Some rows mark clone size as missing; the rest say once, few, many or name a class of expanded clone.

>TRBV5-1|19|.|TRBD2|TRBJ2-4
CASSLLLLAGIRTKNIQYF
TGCGCCAGCAGCCTCTTACTACTAGCGGGTATTAGAACCAAAAACATTCAGTACTTC
>TRBV27|17|.|TRBD2|TRBJ2-1
CASKLHSLAGGWNEQFF
TGTGCCAGCAAATTACACTCACTAGCGGGGGGCTGGAATGAGCAGTTCTTC
>TRBV3-1|15|many|.|TRBJ2-1
CASSQGASAYNEQFF
TGTGCCAGCAGCCAAGGGGCTAGCGCATACAATGAGCAGTTCTTC
>TRBV6-1|13|many|.|TRBJ1-2
CASSEGFYYGYTF
TGTGCCAGCAGTGAAGGGTTCTACTATGGCTACACCTTC
>TRBV20-1|13|few|.|TRBJ2-3
CSAPPPETDTQYF
TGCAGTGCTCCCCCTCCGGAGACAGATACGCAGTATTTT
>TRBV3-1|13|.|.|TRBJ1-2
CASSPEGVQGYTF
TGTGCCAGCAGCCCCGAGGGGGTGCAAGGCTACACCTTC
>TRBV2|16|.|.|TRBJ2-5
CASQSRGLAGFVTQYF
TGTGCCAGCCAAAGCAGGGGGCTAGCGGGGTTCGTGACCCAGTACTTC
>TRBV7-2|16|.|TRBD2|TRBJ2-1
CASSLAPSGGSNEQFF
TGTGCCAGCAGCTTAGCGCCTAGCGGGGGTTCCAATGAGCAGTTCTTC
>TRBV18|14|few|.|TRBJ2-1
CASSSRGLDNEQFF
TGTGCCAGCTCATCACGAGGGCTTGACAATGAGCAGTTCTTC
>TRBV7-2|16|.|TRBD2|TRBJ2-7
CASSLTSGTQAYEQYF
TGTGCCAGCAGCTTGACTAGCGGGACCCAAGCCTACGAGCAGTACTTC
>TRBV5-1|14|few|TRBD2|TRBJ2-4
CASKTSGSKNIQYF
TGCGCCAGCAAGACTAGCGGGTCCAAAAACATTCAGTACTTC
>TRBV7-2|15|.|TRBD2|TRBJ2-7
CASSQISSGNYEQYF
TGTGCCAGCAGTCAGATATCTAGCGGGAACTACGAGCAGTACTTC
>TRBV18|13|.|.|TRBJ2-3
CASSPPTSYTQYF
TGTGCCAGCTCACCACCTACTTCTTATACGCAGTATTTT
>TRBV20-1|13|.|TRBD1|TRBJ1-3
CSADRENGNTIYF
TGCAGTGCGGACAGGGAGAATGGAAACACCATATATTTT
>TRBV20-1|15|few|.|TRBJ2-7
CSARDRARYAYEQYF
TGCAGTGCTAGAGATCGGGCTAGATATGCCTACGAGCAGTACTTC
>TRBV6-1|18|few|TRBD2|TRBJ2-3
CASSELRTSGYSVDTQYF
TGTGCCAGCAGTGAACTAAGGACTAGCGGGTATTCTGTAGATACGCAGTATTTT
>TRBV7-9|16|few|.|TRBJ1-1
CASSFLGGYEDTEAFF
TGTGCCAGCAGCTTTCTTGGGGGTTACGAGGACACTGAAGCTTTCTTT
>TRBV14|13|.|.|TRBJ1-2
CASSRDRVMGYTF
TGTGCCAGCAGCCGAGATCGGGTAATGGGCTACACCTTC
>TRBV15|14|.|.|TRBJ2-1
CATSHPGPHNEQFF
TGTGCCACCAGCCATCCGGGACCACACAATGAGCAGTTCTTC
>TRBV7-9|17|.|TRBD1|TRBJ1-3
CASSPAGTVASGNTIYF
TGTGCCAGCAGCCCTGCGGGGACAGTCGCTTCTGGAAACACCATATATTTT
>TRBV27|14|many|TRBD1|TRBJ2-1
CASSYLTGGNEQFF
TGTGCCAGCAGCTACCTCACAGGGGGCAATGAGCAGTTCTTC
>TRBV9|16|.|TRBD2|TRBJ2-5
CASSVGEGGRHNEQYF
TGTGCCAGCAGCGTAGGGGAGGGTGGAAGACACAATGAGCAGTACTTC